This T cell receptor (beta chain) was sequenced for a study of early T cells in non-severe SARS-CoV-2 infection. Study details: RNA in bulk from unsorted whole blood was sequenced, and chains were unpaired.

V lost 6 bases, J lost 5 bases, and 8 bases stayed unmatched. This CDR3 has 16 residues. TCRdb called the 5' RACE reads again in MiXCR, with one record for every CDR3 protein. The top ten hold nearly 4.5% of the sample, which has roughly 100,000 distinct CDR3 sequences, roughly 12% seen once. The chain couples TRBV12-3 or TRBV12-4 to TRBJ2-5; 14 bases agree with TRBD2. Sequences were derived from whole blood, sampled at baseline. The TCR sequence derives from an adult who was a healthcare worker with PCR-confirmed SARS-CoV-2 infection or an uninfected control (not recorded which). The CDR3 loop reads CASRKGLAGEEETQYF. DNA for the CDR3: TGTGCCAGCAGGAAGGGACTAGCGGGAGAGGAGGAGACCCAGTACTTC.